These 8 T cell receptor beta chains were sequenced from one sample in a study of cytomegalovirus exposure and HLA in healthy donors. It was with 60 Vbeta and 13 Jbeta primers that the PCR ran. Data came from immunoSEQ multiplex PCR; TCRdb stores just in-frame clones and leaves some out. The sample lists approximately 110,000 clones; roughly 68% were seen once. Sequencing used PBMCs. All receptors derive from a woman in her twenties or thirties in good health and CMV-seronegative.

The J gene is TRBJ2-7, the V gene TRBV6-5; D remains ambiguous. V dropped 6 bases and J dropped 1 base, with 13 bases sitting between them. Germline CDR1 MNHEY, CDR2 SVGAGI. This CDR3 is 14 amino acids long. DNA of the CDR3: TGTGCCAGCAGGCAGTACAGCCAGTCCTACGAGCAGTACTTC. It codes for CASRQYSQSYEQYF.

V is TRBV29-1 and J is TRBJ1-2; 8 bases line up with TRBD1. Germline V gene sequence: CDR1 SQVTM, CDR2 ANQGSEA. The CDR3 has 14 residues. The ends lost 6 bases at V and 6 bases at J; junction bases unmatched: 12. Written as DNA, the CDR3 is TGCAGCGTACACCAGGGGGCTCGGGAAGATGGCTACACCTTC. The encoded protein is CSVHQGAREDGYTF.

The genes are TRBV6-5 and TRBJ1-1; 7 nucleotides align to TRBD1. With V trimmed by 4 bases and J by 4 bases, 6 bases remained unmatched. This CDR3 contains 14 residues. Germline CDR1 is MNHEY and CDR2 is SVGAGI. The CDR3 nucleotides read TGTGCCAGCAGTTTAACAGGGGAACTCACTGAAGCTTTCTTT. This codes for CASSLTGELTEAFF.

This chain joins TRBV29-1 and TRBJ1-2; weak D call: TRBD1 (5 bases). The CDR3 spans 12 residues. The V end lost 6 bases, the J end lost 8 bases, and 16 bases lay between the germline ends. Germline V gene lookup returns CDR1 SQVTM and CDR2 ANQGSEA. This CDR3 reads CSVETVEKGYTF. The CDR3 region has the DNA TGCAGCGTAGAGACAGTCGAAAAAGGCTACACCTTC.

This clone turned up a few times. This sequence joins TRBV5-1 and TRBJ2-3, with D unresolved. CDR3 size: 14 residues. Trimming cost V 1 base and J 3 bases, with 9 bases left between them. Germline V gene sequence: CDR1 SGHRS, CDR2 YFSETQ. The CDR3 sequence is CASSLTTFTDTQYF. The CDR3 DNA follows: TGCGCCAGCAGCTTGACGACTTTTACAGATACGCAGTATTTT.

The J gene is TRBJ2-5, the V gene TRBV15; 9 nucleotides match TRBD2. The CDR3 sequence is 13 residues long. Per the germline V gene, CDR1 is LNHNV and CDR2 is YYDKDF (reference sequence). Trimming at V came to 0 bases and at J to 9 bases, leaving 2 bases not matched to a gene. CDR3 sequence reads: CATSREAGGAQYF. CDR3 nucleotide sequence: TGTGCCACCAGCAGAGAGGCGGGGGGGGCCCAGTACTTC.

The chain links TRBV7-9 to TRBJ1-2; possibly TRBD1 for D (6 bases). The germline V gene has CDR1 SEHNR and CDR2 FQNEAQ (reference sequence). This CDR3 has 13 residues. V gave up 3 bases and J gave up 12 bases, with 17 bases separating them. The CDR3 region has the DNA TGTGCCAGCAGCTTGAAGGGGGACATTCCCCACACCTTC. This gives the protein CASSLKGDIPHTF.

The table lists this clone with a count of one. This chain links TRBV27 with TRBJ2-2, with 8 bases that match TRBD1. CDR1 is MNHEY, CDR2 SMNVEV, per germline (reference sequence). With 6 bases clipped from V and 3 bases from J, the junction kept 6 bases outside the gene matches. The length of the CDR3 is 15 residues. The CDR3 DNA reads TGTGCCAGCAGCCAGGGGGCAGGTGACACCGGGGAGCTGTTTTTT. Protein: CASSQGAGDTGELFF.